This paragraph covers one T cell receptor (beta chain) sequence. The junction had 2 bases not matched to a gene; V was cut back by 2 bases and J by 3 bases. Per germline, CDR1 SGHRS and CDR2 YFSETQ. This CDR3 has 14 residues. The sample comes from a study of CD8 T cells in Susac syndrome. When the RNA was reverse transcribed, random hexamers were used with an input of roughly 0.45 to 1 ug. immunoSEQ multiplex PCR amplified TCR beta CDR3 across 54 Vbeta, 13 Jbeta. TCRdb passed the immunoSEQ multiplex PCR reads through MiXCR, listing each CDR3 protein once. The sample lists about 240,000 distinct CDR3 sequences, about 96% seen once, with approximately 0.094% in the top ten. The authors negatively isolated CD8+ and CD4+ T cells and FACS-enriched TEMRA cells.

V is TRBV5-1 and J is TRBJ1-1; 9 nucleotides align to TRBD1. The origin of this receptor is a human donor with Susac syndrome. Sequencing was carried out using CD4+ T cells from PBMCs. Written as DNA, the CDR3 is TGCGCCAGCAGCTTACGGACAGGGGACACTGAAGCTTTCTTT. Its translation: CASSLRTGDTEAFF. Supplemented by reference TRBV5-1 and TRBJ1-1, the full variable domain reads KAGVTQTPRYLIKTRGQQVTLSCSPISGHRSVSWYQQTPGQGLQFLFEYFSETQRNKGNFPGRFSGRQFSNSRSEMNVSTLELGDSALYLCASSLRTGDTEAFFGQGTRLTVV.